The 23 T cell receptor beta chains below come from one sample, sequenced in a study of blood T cell repertoires in COVID-19. Clones were read by immunoSEQ multiplex PCR, and TCRdb kept only the in-frame ones, dropping some. The table shows 68,000 or so clones, with 90% to 95% occurring only once. Source material: peripheral blood. The receptors come from a middle-aged man with COVID-19, enrolled during active disease.

The chain joins TRBV9 to TRBJ2-5; 10 nucleotides align to TRBD1. The germline gives CDR1 SGDLS, CDR2 YYNGEE. The CDR3 extends over 14 amino acids. V shed 3 bases, J shed 3 bases, and the junction held 2 bases outside the gene matches. Here the CDR3 reads CASSEGQGKETQYF. In nucleotides, the CDR3 is TGTGCCAGCAGCGAGGGACAGGGGAAAGAGACCCAGTACTTC.

The chain couples TRBV2 to TRBJ1-5; a possible D gene is TRBD1 (6 bases). This CDR3 region has 15 residues. The V gene's germline CDR1 is SNHLY and CDR2 FYNNEI. Trimming removed 6 bases from V and 0 bases from J, with 12 bases in between. The CDR3 sequence is CASRDRPYSNQPQHF. The CDR3 bases are TGTGCCAGCAGGGACAGACCTTATAGCAATCAGCCCCAGCATTTT.

The rearrangement uses TRBV5-1 and TRBJ2-5; maybe TRBD2 (5 bases). This CDR3 is built from 13 residues. The germline CDR1 and CDR2 sequences are SGHRS and YFSETQ. V lost 0 bases, J lost 5 bases, and 8 bases lay in between. The CDR3 is CASSLERRETQYF. The CDR3 DNA reads as TGCGCCAGCAGCTTGGAGAGGAGGGAGACCCAGTACTTC.

The chain uses TRBV30 and TRBJ1-2; D might be TRBD1 (5 bases). V gave up 3 bases and J gave up 8 bases, with 16 bases separating them. CDR1 and CDR2 from the germline V gene are GTSNPN and SVGIG (reference sequence). This CDR3 is 13 amino acids long. As DNA, the CDR3 is TGTGCCTGGAGCCCCCAGGGTACGGAAGGCTACACCTTC. It is translated as CAWSPQGTEGYTF.

This clone was detected only once. The J gene is TRBJ2-3, the V gene TRBV30; 7 bases line up with TRBD1. The CDR3 length is 15 residues. Germline CDR1 GTSNPN, CDR2 SVGIG (reference sequence). J lost 1 base, V lost 3 bases, and 7 bases had no gene match. CDR3 sequence: CAWRYRGKGTDTQYF. CDR3 nucleotide sequence: TGTGCCTGGAGATACAGGGGTAAGGGCACAGATACGCAGTATTTT. The whole variable domain, remainder taken from reference TRBV30 and TRBJ2-3, is SQTIHQWPATLVQPVGSPLSLECTVEGTSNPNLYWYRQAAGRGLQLLFYSVGIGQISSEVPQNLSASRPQDRQFILSSKKLLLSDSGFYLCAWRYRGKGTDTQYFGPGTRLTVL.

The chain's CDR3 is CASSLGGQFGANVLTF. The CDR3 DNA is TGTGCCAGCAGCTTGGGGGGTCAATTTGGGGCCAACGTCCTGACTTTC. This sequence joins TRBV7-9 and TRBJ2-6; D might be TRBD2 (6 bases). CDR1 SEHNR and CDR2 FQNEAQ come from the germline V gene (reference sequence). Trimming shortened V by 3 bases and J by 3 bases, and 12 bases separated the two germline ends. This CDR3 has 16 amino acids. The full variable domain, with the rest looked up from reference TRBV7-9 and TRBJ2-6, is DTGVSQNPRHKITKRGQNVTFRCDPISEHNRLYWYRQTLGQGPEFLTYFQNEAQLEKSRLLSDRFSAERPKGSFSTLEIQRTEQGDSAMYLCASSLGGQFGANVLTFGAGSRLTVL.

J is TRBJ2-7 and V is TRBV5-1, with D possibly being TRBD2 (5 bases). The CDR3 loop spans 13 amino acids. Trimming took 4 bases from V and 4 from J, leaving 12 bases between them. Looked up from germline, CDR1 is SGHRS and CDR2 is YFSETQ. CDR3: CASSVLGIYEQYF. As DNA, the CDR3 is TGCGCCAGCAGCGTGCTCGGGATTTACGAGCAGTACTTC.

The chain has TRBV19 and TRBJ1-1; 9 nucleotides line up with TRBD1. CDR1 and CDR2 (germline): LNHDA, SQIVND (reference sequence). This CDR3 spans 16 amino acids. J gave up 1 base and V 6 bases, and 9 bases lay outside the gene matches. CDR3 amino acids: CASRADRGEKNTEAFF. The DNA of the CDR3 is TGTGCCAGTAGGGCGGACAGGGGAGAGAAGAACACTGAAGCTTTCTTT.

The chain couples TRBV19 to TRBJ1-5; a possible D gene is TRBD1 (5 bases). The CDR3 length is 16 residues. The germline gives CDR1 LNHDA, CDR2 SQIVND (reference sequence). Trimming shortened V by 3 bases and J by 6 bases, and 18 bases separated the two germline ends. The CDR3 region has the DNA TGTGCCAGTAGTATCGATGCAGGGATTATCAGTCAGCCCCAGCATTTT. Its protein product is CASSIDAGIISQPQHF.

This rearrangement joins TRBV3-1 (or the pseudogene TRBV3-2) to TRBJ2-7, with 8 bases aligning to TRBD1. Germline lookup yields CDR1 LGHDT and CDR2 YNNKEL (reference sequence). This CDR3 is 14 amino acids long. Unmatched junction bases numbered 6, after V lost 1 base and J lost 7 bases. The CDR3 bases are TGTGCCAGCAGCCAAGGGACAGGGCCTCGGGAGCAGTACTTC. Translating it yields CASSQGTGPREQYF.

The chain joins TRBV6-5 to TRBJ2-7, with 7 bases aligning to TRBD1. Looked up from germline, CDR1 is MNHEY and CDR2 is SVGAGI. Trimming at V came to 0 bases and at J to 7 bases, leaving 9 bases not matched to a gene. CDR3 length equals 15 residues. In nucleotides, the CDR3 is TGTGCCAGCAGTTACTCCAGACAGGGCCACTGGGAGCAGTACTTC. Residues: CASSYSRQGHWEQYF.

V usage is TRBV14 and J usage is TRBJ2-7, with a tentative D call TRBD1 (6 bases). This CDR3 contains 13 residues. Per the germline V gene, CDR1 is SGHDN and CDR2 is FVKESK. With 2 bases removed from V and 3 bases from J, the gap between germline ends came to 8 bases. The CDR3: CASSQRRGYEQYF. The CDR3 coding sequence is TGTGCCAGCAGCCAACGCAGGGGCTACGAGCAGTACTTC.

This rearrangement joins TRBV29-1 to TRBJ2-2, with a possible D match to TRBD1 (6 bases). Trimming left V 7 bases short and J 7 bases short, with 16 bases between. This CDR3 region has 13 residues. Germline V lookup: CDR1 SQVTM, CDR2 ANQGSEA. The CDR3 region has the DNA TGCAGCGGAGTGGGGGCTCTGGGCGGGGAGCTGTTTTTT. Protein sequence: CSGVGALGGELFF.

The rearrangement uses TRBV3-1 (or the pseudogene TRBV3-2) and TRBJ1-6; D is unresolved. Looked up from germline, CDR1 is LGHDT and CDR2 is YNNKEL (reference sequence). The CDR3 has 17 residues. Trimming removed 0 bases from V and 0 bases from J, with 9 bases in between. The CDR3 coding sequence is TGTGCCAGCAGCCAAGATAGAAGGAGCTCCTATAATTCACCCCTCCACTTT. Its protein is CASSQDRRSSYNSPLHF.

This chain links TRBV5-1 with TRBJ2-2, with D possibly being TRBD2 (5 bases). Trimming stripped 4 bases from V and 9 bases from J, with 10 bases between. There are 12 residues in the CDR3. Looked up from germline, CDR1 is SGHRS and CDR2 is YFSETQ. As DNA, the CDR3 is TGCGCCAGCAGCCCGGAGGACCGGGAGCTGTTTTTT. It encodes CASSPEDRELFF.

The V gene is TRBV3-1 (or the pseudogene TRBV3-2), the J gene TRBJ2-2; weak D call: TRBD1 (6 bases). Trimming took off 3 bases at V and 3 bases at J, with 8 bases between the two ends. The germline CDR1 and CDR2 sequences are LGHDT and YNNKEL (reference sequence). This CDR3 contains 14 residues. The CDR3 nucleotides are TGTGCCAGCAGCCAGGGGGCATACACCGGGGAGCTGTTTTTT. The encoded protein is CASSQGAYTGELFF.

This chain connects TRBV30 to TRBJ1-1; D call uncertain. Germline-derived CDR1 and CDR2 are GTSNPN and SVGIG (reference sequence). The V end lost 0 bases, the J end lost 1 base, and 6 bases lay between the germline ends. This CDR3 spans 13 amino acids. This CDR3 is CAWSVHPNTEAFF. The CDR3 DNA reads as TGTGCCTGGAGTGTACACCCGAACACTGAAGCTTTCTTT.

The V and J genes are TRBV27 and TRBJ1-4; 8 bases match TRBD1. The CDR3 has 13 amino acids. The V segment lost 6 bases and the J segment 8 bases; nucleotides outside the gene matches: 5. Germline V lookup: CDR1 MNHEY, CDR2 SMNVEV (reference sequence). This CDR3 reads CASSWTGSEKLFF. In DNA form, the CDR3 reads TGTGCCAGCAGCTGGACAGGGAGCGAAAAACTGTTTTTT.

In its sample, this clone was seen a few times. This sequence joins TRBV23-1 and TRBJ2-7, with D possibly being TRBD1 (5 bases). TRBV23-1 carries the ORF label, with uncertain function. The V and J ends lost 2 bases and 2 bases respectively, with 7 bases between them. CDR3 length equals 13 residues. Written as DNA, the CDR3 is TGCGCCAGCAGTCAAGACAGTACCTACGAGCAGTACTTC. It is translated as CASSQDSTYEQYF.

V and J are TRBV9 and TRBJ1-3; D might be TRBD1 (5 bases). Germline CDR1 and CDR2: SGDLS and YYNGEE. Trimming removed 4 bases from V and 5 bases from J, with 16 bases in between. The CDR3 contains 15 residues. The CDR3 sequence: CASSPSPDTRNTIYF. The CDR3 DNA reads TGTGCCAGCAGCCCCAGTCCGGACACTAGAAACACCATATATTTT.

This chain joins TRBV5-4 and TRBJ1-5; D uncertain. The V gene's germline CDR1 is SGHNT and CDR2 YYREEE (reference sequence). The V end lost 1 base, the J end lost 5 bases, and 7 bases lay between the germline ends. CDR3 length: 13 residues. The CDR3 is CASSLSHDQPQHF. The CDR3 nucleotides are TGTGCCAGCAGCTTGTCCCATGATCAGCCCCAGCATTTT.

Only a few counts were recorded for this clone. This chain links TRBV5-1 with TRBJ2-3, with D possibly being TRBD2 (6 bases). The V gene's germline CDR1 is SGHRS and CDR2 YFSETQ. This CDR3 spans 17 amino acids. V gave up 4 bases and J gave up 0 bases, with 18 bases separating them. The CDR3 nucleotides read TGCGCCAGCAGCCGGGATCAGGGAGGAGGTAGCACAGATACGCAGTATTTT. This codes for CASSRDQGGGSTDTQYF.

The J gene is TRBJ2-7, the V gene TRBV11-2; maybe TRBD1 (6 bases). Germline V gives CDR1 SGHAT, CDR2 FQNNGV. This CDR3 contains 14 residues. V lost 0 bases, J lost 2 bases, and 8 bases lay in between. The CDR3 reads CASSLDRQAYEQYF. The CDR3 region has the DNA TGTGCCAGCAGCTTAGATAGACAGGCCTACGAGCAGTACTTC.